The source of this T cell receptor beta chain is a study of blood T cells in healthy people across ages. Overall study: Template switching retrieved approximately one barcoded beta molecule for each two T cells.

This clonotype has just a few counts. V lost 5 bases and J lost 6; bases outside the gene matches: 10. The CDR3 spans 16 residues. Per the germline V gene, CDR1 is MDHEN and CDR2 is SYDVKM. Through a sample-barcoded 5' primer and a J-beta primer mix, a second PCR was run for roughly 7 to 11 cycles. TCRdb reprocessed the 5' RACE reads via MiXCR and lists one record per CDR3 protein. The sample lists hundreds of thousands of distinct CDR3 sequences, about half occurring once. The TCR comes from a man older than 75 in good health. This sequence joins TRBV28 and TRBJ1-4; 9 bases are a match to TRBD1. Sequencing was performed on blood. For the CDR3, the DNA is TGTGCCAGCAGTCCAAGGAAGAGGGACAGGGATGAAAAACTGTTTTTT. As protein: CASSPRKRDRDEKLFF.